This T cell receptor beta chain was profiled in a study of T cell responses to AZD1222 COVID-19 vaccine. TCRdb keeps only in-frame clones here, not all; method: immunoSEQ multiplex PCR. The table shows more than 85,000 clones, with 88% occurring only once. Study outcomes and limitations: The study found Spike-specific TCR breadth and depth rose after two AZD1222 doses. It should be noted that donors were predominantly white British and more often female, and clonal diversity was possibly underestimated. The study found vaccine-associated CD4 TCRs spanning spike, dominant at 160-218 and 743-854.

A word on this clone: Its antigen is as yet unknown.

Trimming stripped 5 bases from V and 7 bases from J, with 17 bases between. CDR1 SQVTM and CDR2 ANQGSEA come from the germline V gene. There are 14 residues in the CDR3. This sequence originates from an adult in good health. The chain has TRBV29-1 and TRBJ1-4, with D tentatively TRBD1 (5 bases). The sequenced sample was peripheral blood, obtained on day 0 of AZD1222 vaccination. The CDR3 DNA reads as TGCAGCGTTTGCCCACAGATCGGGGGTGAAAAACTGTTTTTT. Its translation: CSVCPQIGGEKLFF. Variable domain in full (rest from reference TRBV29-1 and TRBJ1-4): SAVISQKPSRDICQRGTSLTIQCQVDSQVTMMFWYRQQPGQSLTLIATANQGSEATYESGFVIDKFPISRPNLTFSTLTVSNMSPEDSSIYLCSVCPQIGGEKLFFGSGTQLSVL.